This T cell receptor (beta chain) was sequenced for a study of blood T cell repertoires in COVID-19. About the study: Researchers got acute and convalescent COVID-19 samples from the United States, Italy and Spain. PBMCs, B-cell-depleted T cells, or T cells provided the cDNA or gDNA that made up the material.

The V end lost 3 bases, the J end lost 4 bases, and 9 bases lay between the germline ends. The CDR3 runs 13 residues. Sequencing used immunoSEQ multiplex PCR; TCRdb keeps in-frame clones, though not all of them. This table holds about 46,000 clones, 80% to 90% found once. Material: peripheral blood. The source of this sequence is a human donor with active COVID-19. The donor label of this sample is uncertain. The chain links TRBV12-3 or TRBV12-4 to TRBJ1-2; D is unclear. CDR3 nucleotides: TGTGCCAGCAGTTTCGCAGTGATCTATGGCTACACCTTC. Translating it yields CASSFAVIYGYTF.